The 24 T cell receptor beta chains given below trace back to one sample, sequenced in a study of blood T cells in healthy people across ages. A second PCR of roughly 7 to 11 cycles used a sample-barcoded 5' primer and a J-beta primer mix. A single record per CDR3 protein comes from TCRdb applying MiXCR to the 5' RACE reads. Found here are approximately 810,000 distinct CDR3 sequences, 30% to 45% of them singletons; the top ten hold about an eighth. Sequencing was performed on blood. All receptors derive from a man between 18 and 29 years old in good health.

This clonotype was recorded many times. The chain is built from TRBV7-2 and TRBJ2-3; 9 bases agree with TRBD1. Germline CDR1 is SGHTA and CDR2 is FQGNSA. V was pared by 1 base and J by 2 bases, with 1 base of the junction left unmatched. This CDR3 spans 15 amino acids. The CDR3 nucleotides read TGTGCCAGCAGCTTAGGGACAGGGGACACAGATACGCAGTATTTT. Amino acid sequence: CASSLGTGDTDTQYF.

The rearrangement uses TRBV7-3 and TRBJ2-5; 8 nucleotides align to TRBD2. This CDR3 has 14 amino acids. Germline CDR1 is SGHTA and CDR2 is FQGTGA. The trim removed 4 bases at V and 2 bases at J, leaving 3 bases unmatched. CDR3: CASSSTSGQETQYF. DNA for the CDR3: TGTGCCAGCAGCTCAACTAGCGGTCAAGAGACCCAGTACTTC. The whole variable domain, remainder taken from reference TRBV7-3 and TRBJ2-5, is GAGVSQTPSNKVTEKGKYVELRCDPISGHTALYWYRQSLGQGPEFLIYFQGTGAADDSGLPNDRFFAVRPEGSVSTLKIQRTERGDSAVYLCASSSTSGQETQYFGPGTRLLVL.

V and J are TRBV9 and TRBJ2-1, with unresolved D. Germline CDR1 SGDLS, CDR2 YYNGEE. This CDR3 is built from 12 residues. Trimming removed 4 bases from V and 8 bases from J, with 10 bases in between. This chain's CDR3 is CASSTGRDEQFF. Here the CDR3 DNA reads TGTGCCAGCAGCACGGGCCGGGATGAGCAGTTCTTC.

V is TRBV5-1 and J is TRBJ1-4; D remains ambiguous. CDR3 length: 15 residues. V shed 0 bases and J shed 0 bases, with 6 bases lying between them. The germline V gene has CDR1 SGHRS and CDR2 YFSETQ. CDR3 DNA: TGCGCCAGCAGCTTGGGGGCAACAACTAATGAAAAACTGTTTTTT. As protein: CASSLGATTNEKLFF.

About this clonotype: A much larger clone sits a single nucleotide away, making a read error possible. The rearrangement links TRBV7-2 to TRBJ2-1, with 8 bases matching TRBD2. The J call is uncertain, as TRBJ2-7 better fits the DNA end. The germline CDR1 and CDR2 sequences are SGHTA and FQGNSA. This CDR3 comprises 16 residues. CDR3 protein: CASSLVGGAPYNEQYF. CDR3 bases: TGTGCCAGCAGCTTAGTCGGGGGGGCCCCCTACAATGAGCAGTACTTC.

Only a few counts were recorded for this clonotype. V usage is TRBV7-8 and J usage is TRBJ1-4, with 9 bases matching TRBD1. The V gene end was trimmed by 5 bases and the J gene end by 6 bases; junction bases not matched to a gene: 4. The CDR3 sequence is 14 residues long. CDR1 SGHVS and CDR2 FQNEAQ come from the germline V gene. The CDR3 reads CASSRRDRDEKLFF. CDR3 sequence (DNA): TGTGCCAGCAGCCGCCGGGACAGGGATGAAAAACTGTTTTTT. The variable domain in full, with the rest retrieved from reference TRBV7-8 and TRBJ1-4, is GAGVSQSPRYKVAKRGQDVALRCDPISGHVSLFWYQQALGQGPEFLTYFQNEAQLDKSGLPSDRFFAERPEGSVSTLKIQRTQQEDSAVYLCASSRRDRDEKLFFGSGTQLSVL.

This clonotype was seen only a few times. DNA for the CDR3: TGTGCCATCAGTGGGGGGAACACCGGGGAGCTGTTTTTT. Amino acids: CAISGGNTGELFF. This rearrangement joins TRBV10-3 to TRBJ2-2, with unresolved D. This CDR3 is built from 13 residues. Trimming cost V 4 bases and J 1 base, with 4 bases left between them. Germline V gene data show CDR1 as ENHRY and CDR2 as SYGVKD.

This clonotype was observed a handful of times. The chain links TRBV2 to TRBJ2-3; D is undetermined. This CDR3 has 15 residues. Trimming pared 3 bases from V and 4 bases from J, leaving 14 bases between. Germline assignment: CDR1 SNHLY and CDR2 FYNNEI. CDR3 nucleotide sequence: TGTGCCAGCAGTGATTTGGGGTCCCCACCAGATACGCAGTATTTT. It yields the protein CASSDLGSPPDTQYF.

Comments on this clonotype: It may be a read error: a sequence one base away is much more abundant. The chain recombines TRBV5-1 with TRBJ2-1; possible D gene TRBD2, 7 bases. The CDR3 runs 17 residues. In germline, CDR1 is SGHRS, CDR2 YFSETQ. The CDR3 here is CAGSLGGSGDSYNEQFF. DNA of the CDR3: TGCGCCGGCAGCTTGGGGGGCAGCGGGGACTCCTACAATGAGCAGTTCTTC.

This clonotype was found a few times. The CDR3, as DNA: TGCAGCGTTGCCCTATCGACAGGGACAAACTACGAGCAGTACTTC. Translating gives CSVALSTGTNYEQYF. The rearrangement uses TRBV29-1 and TRBJ2-7; 7 bases are a match to TRBD1. CDR3 length: 15 residues. Germline CDR1 SQVTM, CDR2 ANQGSEA. The junction had 12 bases not matched to a gene; V was cut back by 4 bases and J by 3 bases.

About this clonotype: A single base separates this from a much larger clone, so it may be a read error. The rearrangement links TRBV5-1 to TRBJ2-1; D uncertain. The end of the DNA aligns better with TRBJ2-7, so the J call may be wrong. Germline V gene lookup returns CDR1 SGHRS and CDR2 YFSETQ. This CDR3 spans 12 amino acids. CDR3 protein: CASSFGRNEQYF. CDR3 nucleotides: TGCGCCAGCAGCTTTGGTAGGAATGAGCAGTACTTC.

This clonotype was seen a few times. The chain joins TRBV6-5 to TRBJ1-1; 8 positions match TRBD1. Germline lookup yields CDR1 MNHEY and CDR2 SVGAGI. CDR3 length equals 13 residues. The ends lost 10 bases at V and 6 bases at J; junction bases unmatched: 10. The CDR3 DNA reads TGTGCCACCTTGGACCAGGGGGCAGCTGAAGCTTTCTTT. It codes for CATLDQGAAEAFF.

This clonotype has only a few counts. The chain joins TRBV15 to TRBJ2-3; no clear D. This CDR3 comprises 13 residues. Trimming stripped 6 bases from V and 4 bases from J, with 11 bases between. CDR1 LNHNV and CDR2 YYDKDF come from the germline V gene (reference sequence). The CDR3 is CATSNSAADTQYF. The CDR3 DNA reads TGTGCCACCAGTAACTCCGCGGCAGATACGCAGTATTTT.

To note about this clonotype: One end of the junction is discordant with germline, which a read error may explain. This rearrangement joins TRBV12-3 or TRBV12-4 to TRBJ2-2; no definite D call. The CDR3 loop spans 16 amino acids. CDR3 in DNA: TGTGTCAGCATTACTCGCATCGACAATCCCACCGGGGAGCTGTTTTTT. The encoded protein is CVSITRIDNPTGELFF.

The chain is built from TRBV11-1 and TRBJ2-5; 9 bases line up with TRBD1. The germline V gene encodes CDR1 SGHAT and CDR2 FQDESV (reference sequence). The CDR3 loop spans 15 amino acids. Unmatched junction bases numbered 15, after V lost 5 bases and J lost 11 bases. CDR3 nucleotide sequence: TGTGCCAGCAGCCTCATACAGGGGGCACGCTGGGAGCAGTACTTC. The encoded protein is CASSLIQGARWEQYF.

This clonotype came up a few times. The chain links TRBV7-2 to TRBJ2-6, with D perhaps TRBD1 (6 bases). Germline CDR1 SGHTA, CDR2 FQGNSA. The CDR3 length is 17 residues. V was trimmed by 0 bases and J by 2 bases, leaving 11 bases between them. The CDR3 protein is CASSLAFGGPGANVLTF. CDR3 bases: TGTGCCAGCAGCTTAGCCTTTGGGGGCCCTGGGGCCAACGTCCTGACTTTC.

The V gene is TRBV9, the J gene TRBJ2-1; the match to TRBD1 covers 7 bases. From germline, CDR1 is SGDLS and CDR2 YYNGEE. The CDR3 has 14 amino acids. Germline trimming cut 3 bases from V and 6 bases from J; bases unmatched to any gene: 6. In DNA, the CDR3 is TGTGCCAGCAGCGACCCAGGGGGTTTCAATGAGCAGTTCTTC. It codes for CASSDPGGFNEQFF.

CDR3 protein: CSAPGGLRDPQYF. The CDR3 coding sequence is TGCAGTGCCCCCGGGGGTCTGAGGGATCCGCAGTATTTT. The chain has TRBV20-1 and TRBJ2-3; maybe TRBD2 (6 bases). The germline V gene has CDR1 DFQATT and CDR2 SNEGSKA (reference sequence). The CDR3 contains 13 residues. Trimming shortened V by 6 bases and J by 10 bases, and 20 bases separated the two germline ends.

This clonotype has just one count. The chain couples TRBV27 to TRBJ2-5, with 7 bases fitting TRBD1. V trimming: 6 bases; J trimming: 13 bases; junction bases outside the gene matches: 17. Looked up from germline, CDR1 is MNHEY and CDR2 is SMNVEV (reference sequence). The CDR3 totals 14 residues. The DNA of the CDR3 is TGTGCCAGCAGCCCCGGGACAGCCTTATACGAGCGGTACTTC. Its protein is CASSPGTALYERYF.

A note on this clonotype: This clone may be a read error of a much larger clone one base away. CDR3 sequence reads: CASSPGASWADTQYF. Written as DNA, the CDR3 is TGTGCCAGCAGCCCTGGGGCTAGCTGGGCAGATACGCAGTATTTT. V is TRBV7-8 and J is TRBJ2-3; D may match TRBD1 or TRBD2 (5 bases each). V dropped 5 bases and J dropped 4 bases, with 16 bases sitting between them. Germline V gene sequence: CDR1 SGHVS, CDR2 FQNEAQ. CDR3 length: 15 amino acids.

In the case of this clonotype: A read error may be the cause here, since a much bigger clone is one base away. The CDR3 is CAIRDPGDYGQYF. CDR3 in DNA: TGTGCCATCAGAGACCCAGGAGACTACGGGCAGTACTTC. The J gene is TRBJ2-5, the V gene TRBV10-3, with D possibly TRBD2 on 5 matching bases. CDR1 and CDR2 from the germline V gene are ENHRY and SYGVKD. The CDR3 covers 13 residues. Trimming took 6 bases from V and 11 from J, leaving 19 bases between them.

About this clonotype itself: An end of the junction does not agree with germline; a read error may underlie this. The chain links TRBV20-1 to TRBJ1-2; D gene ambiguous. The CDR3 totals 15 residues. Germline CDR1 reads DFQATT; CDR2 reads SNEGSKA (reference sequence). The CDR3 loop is CSAPTAGSSNYGYTF. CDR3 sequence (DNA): TGCAGTGCCCCCACGGCCGGGAGCTCTAACTATGGCTACACTTTC.

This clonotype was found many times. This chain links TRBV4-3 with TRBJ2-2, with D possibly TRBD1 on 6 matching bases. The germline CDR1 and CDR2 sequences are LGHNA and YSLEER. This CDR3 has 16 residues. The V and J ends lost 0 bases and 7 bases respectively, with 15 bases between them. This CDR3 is CASSQDLGRGDGELFF. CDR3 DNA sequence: TGCGCCAGCAGCCAAGATCTCGGCAGGGGTGACGGGGAGCTGTTTTTT.

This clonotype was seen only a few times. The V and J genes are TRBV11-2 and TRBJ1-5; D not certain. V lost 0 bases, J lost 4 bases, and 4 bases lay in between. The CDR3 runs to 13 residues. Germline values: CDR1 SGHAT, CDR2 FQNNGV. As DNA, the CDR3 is TGTGCCAGCAGCTTAGATATGAATCAGCCCCAGCATTTT. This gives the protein CASSLDMNQPQHF.